The rows below give T cell receptor beta chains drawn from one sample of a study of human T cells and chemical hapten exposure. TCRdb itself ran the RACE reads through MiXCR, one entry per CDR3 protein. The sample carries nearly 350,000 distinct CDR3 sequences, under 9% recorded once. Sequencing was performed on whole blood, taken in connection with sensitization to the hapten diphenylcyclopropenone (DPC). The receptors stem from a woman aged 18-29 years with alopecia areata. Some clones in this sample may be carry-over from other donors' samples. The CDR3 runs from the conserved cysteine through the conserved F or W. Each record gives: D gene, clone size, V gene, J gene, CDR3 protein, CDR3 DNA. A D gene is named only where the DNA matches it firmly. Clone sizes are given selectively: once, few, many, or a class where the clone is expanded.

>TRBD2|.|TRBV4-1|TRBJ2-3
CASSPLRASGGTAADTQYF
TGCGCCAGCAGCCCCCTCAGGGCTAGCGGGGGGACGGCAGCAGATACGCAGTATTTT
>.|few|TRBV7-9|TRBJ1-2
CASSSEDRNYGYTF
TGTGCCAGCAGCTCGGAGGACAGAAACTATGGCTACACCTTC
>TRBD2|few|TRBV7-2|TRBJ2-4
CASSFSLAGAPQYF
TGTGCCAGCAGCTTCTCGCTAGCGGGGGCCCCGCAGTACTTC
>.|.|TRBV28|TRBJ2-2
CASSLQWGRNTGELFF
TGTGCCAGCAGTCTACAATGGGGCCGAAACACCGGGGAGCTGTTTTTT
>TRBD2|many|TRBV6-5|TRBJ2-5
CASSRTSGGETQYF
TGTGCCAGCAGTAGGACTAGCGGCGGGGAGACCCAGTACTTC
>.|few|TRBV4-3|TRBJ1-2
CASSQDPPGRSYGYTF
TGCGCCAGCAGCCAAGATCCCCCAGGACGGAGCTATGGCTACACCTTC
>.|.|TRBV20-1|TRBJ1-2
CSARDWENYGYTF
TGCAGTGCTAGAGATTGGGAGAACTATGGCTACACCTTC
>.|many|TRBV13|TRBJ2-3
CASSPSGVDTQYF
TGTGCCAGCAGCCCTAGTGGGGTAGATACGCAGTATTTT
>.|few|TRBV11-2|TRBJ1-3
CASSLVPDSGNTIYF
TGTGCCAGCAGCCTCGTTCCCGACTCTGGAAACACCATATATTTT
>.|many|TRBV14|TRBJ2-3
CASSQPGSPPDTQYF
TGTGCCAGCAGCCAACCCGGGAGTCCTCCGGATACGCAGTATTTT